This note documents a single T cell receptor (beta chain) sequence. Its antigen is unknown. These data come from a study of blood T cells in healthy people across ages. Study-level results: Unsorted PBMCs ruled out conclusive naive versus antigen-experienced comparison.

Sample-barcoded 5' priming and a J-beta primer mix drove a second PCR of roughly 6 to 12 cycles. From the 5' RACE reads, TCRdb called clonotypes with MiXCR, one entry per CDR3 protein. The sample yields roughly 790,000 distinct CDR3 sequences, around 40% seen once. V gave up 4 bases and J gave up 5 bases; unmatched junction bases: 9. Germline lookup yields CDR1 ENHRY and CDR2 SYGVKD. The length of the CDR3 is 16 residues. This TCR was recovered from a woman aged 60-75 years in good health. The sample consisted of blood. The gene calls are TRBV10-3 and TRBJ2-3; the match to TRBD2 covers 10 bases. The CDR3 loop reads CAISGEAGGDGDTQYF. DNA of the CDR3: TGTGCCATCAGTGGGGAAGCGGGGGGGGACGGAGATACGCAGTATTTT.